The sequence of this TCR beta chain was determined in a study of response to subunit inactivated influenza vaccine. Via MiXCR, TCRdb re-called the RT-PCR reads, giving one row per CDR3 protein. The sample yields more than 600,000 distinct CDR3 sequences, about 18% seen once. The germline V gene encodes CDR1 DFQATT and CDR2 SNEGSKA (reference sequence). The V segment lost 3 bases and the J segment 5 bases; nucleotides outside the gene matches: 10. This CDR3 is 15 amino acids long. In its sample, this clonotype was seen a few times. The TCR sequence derives from a man in his fifties or sixties who received an inactivated influenza vaccine. Sequencing was performed on PBMCs from blood, taken about 5 days after vaccination. The V call is TRBV20-1, the J call TRBJ2-5, with 9 bases aligning to TRBD2. The CDR3 spells CSARASGAPGETQYF. The CDR3 bases are TGCAGTGCTAGGGCTAGCGGGGCCCCCGGGGAGACCCAGTACTTC.